These T cell receptor beta chains were read from a single sample in a study of cytomegalovirus exposure and HLA in healthy donors. Assay used: immunoSEQ multiplex PCR; TCRdb lists only in-frame clones, some missing. The table lists some 200,000 clones, roughly 74% of them singletons. Sequenced sample: PBMCs. These receptors were taken from a woman in her twenties or thirties in good health and CMV-seronegative. Both conserved end residues are part of each CDR3. The order of the fields is clone size, V gene, J gene, D gene, CDR3 DNA, CDR3 protein. D genes are given only for firm matches. Expanded clones are given a class, and other clones once, few, many or no size at all.

>few|TRBV27|TRBJ1-5|TRBD1
TGTGCCAGCAGCCTTGACAGGGCAATGGGCAATCAGCCCCAGCATTTT
CASSLDRAMGNQPQHF
>.|TRBV6-1|TRBJ1-5|TRBD1
TGTGCCAGCAGCGGGACAGGGGGCAGCAATCAGCCCCAGCATTTT
CASSGTGGSNQPQHF
>.|TRBV14|TRBJ2-1|.
TGTGCCAGCAGTCCAAAGGGTGGCGGGTATCAAAGCTCCTACAATGAGCAGTTCTTC
CASSPKGGGYQSSYNEQFF
>few|TRBV7-9|TRBJ2-7|.
TGTGCCAGCAGCCGAGTCCCATCGGGTCCCCGATCCTACGAGCAGTACTTC
CASSRVPSGPRSYEQYF
>.|TRBV5-1|TRBJ2-6|.
TGCGCCAGCAGCAGACGACAGGCTAGCGGCGGGGGCTCTGGGGCCAACGTCCTGACTTTC
CASSRRQASGGGSGANVLTF
>.|TRBV29-1|TRBJ1-6|TRBD1
TGCAGCGCAACACAGGGGTCGGGTTCACCCCTCCACTTT
CSATQGSGSPLHF
>.|TRBV7-2|TRBJ2-1|.
TGTGCCAGCAGCTTAGCGGGAGAGGGCTACAATGAGCAGTTCTTC
CASSLAGEGYNEQFF
>.|TRBV4-2|TRBJ2-1|.
TGTGCCAGCAGCCAAGAGCAAAGCGGGCAATACAATGAGCAGTTCTTC
CASSQEQSGQYNEQFF
>few|TRBV6-6|TRBJ1-1|TRBD1
TGTGCCAGCAGCAGGGACAGGGCGAACACTGAAGCTTTCTTT
CASSRDRANTEAFF
>.|TRBV6-4|TRBJ2-3|TRBD2
TGTGCCAGCAGTGACCCGGGGGGGGGCGGGGGGCGCACAGATACGCAGTATTTT
CASSDPGGGGGRTDTQYF
>.|TRBV7-2|TRBJ1-4|TRBD1
TGTGCCAGCAGCCGACAGGGGGGGGATGAAAAACTGTTTTTT
CASSRQGGDEKLFF
>.|TRBV27|TRBJ1-2|TRBD1
TGTGCCAGCAGTTCCCTAGACAGGGGTGCTGGCTACACCTTC
CASSSLDRGAGYTF
>.|TRBV2|TRBJ2-1|TRBD2
TGTGCCAGCAGCCGAGGGGCGGGAGGACCGAATTACAATGAGCAGTTCTTC
CASSRGAGGPNYNEQFF
>few|TRBV25-1|TRBJ2-2|.
TGTGCCAGCAGTGGAGCTATACCCACCGGGGAGCTGTTTTTT
CASSGAIPTGELFF
>.|TRBV27|TRBJ2-1|TRBD2
TGTGCCAGCAGTCTCAGAAACATAGCGGGGGGATGGAATGAGCAGTTCTTC
CASSLRNIAGGWNEQFF
>.|TRBV6-5|TRBJ1-2|.
TGTGCTGTCAAGGGGGAGGGCACCCCTAACTATGGCTACACCTTC
CAVKGEGTPNYGYTF
>.|TRBV5-6|TRBJ1-1|.
TGTGCCAGCAGCTTGGGTCGGAACACTGAAGCTTTCTTT
CASSLGRNTEAFF
>.|TRBV5-1|TRBJ1-2|.
TGCGCCAGCAGCTTGAGTACAGGAAACTATGGCTACACCTTC
CASSLSTGNYGYTF
>.|TRBV18|TRBJ2-5|TRBD2
TGTGCCAGCTCATTCGGGCGACTAGCTTGTGACTTC
CASSFGRLACDF
>.|TRBV25-1|TRBJ1-4|.
TGTGCCAGCAGTGAAGGAGGGAGCGGTGAAAAACTGTTTTTT
CASSEGGSGEKLFF
>.|TRBV2|TRBJ1-1|.
TGTGCCAGCAGCTACCTGGACACTGAAGCTTTCTTT
CASSYLDTEAFF
>.|TRBV6-4|TRBJ1-1|.
TGTGCCAGCAGTGAGAACGACAGGATATACACTGAAGCTTTCTTT
CASSENDRIYTEAFF
>.|TRBV9|TRBJ2-7|TRBD1
TGTGCCAGCAGCCCCAGGGGGTTAGGCTACGAGCAGTACTTC
CASSPRGLGYEQYF
>.|TRBV30|TRBJ1-6|.
TGTGCCTGGAGTTTAAGGGGAGGTAGTAATAATTCACCCCTCCACTTT
CAWSLRGGSNNSPLHF
>.|TRBV6-1|TRBJ1-1|TRBD1
TGTGCCAGCAGTGAACGGGGTACAGGGGTCAGCACTGAAGCTTTCTTT
CASSERGTGVSTEAFF
>.|TRBV15|TRBJ2-3|TRBD2
TGTGCCACCAGCAGAGAAAAACTTCGACTAGCGGGTCCTGGGGATACGCAGTATTTT
CATSREKLRLAGPGDTQYF
>.|TRBV10-1|TRBJ1-3|.
TGCGCCAGCAGTGAACAGGTCGGAAACACCATATATTTT
CASSEQVGNTIYF
>.|TRBV6-4|TRBJ2-1|.
TGTGCCAGCAGTGACAGGGAGCGTCGGCAGTTCTTC
CASSDRERRQFF
>few|TRBV30|TRBJ1-1|.
TGTGCCTGGAGTGTACCGACAGAGACCAACACTGAAGCTTTCTTT
CAWSVPTETNTEAFF
>.|TRBV7-9|TRBJ2-1|TRBD2
TGTGCCAGCAGCTTAGTAGGGACTATCCGCGGTCCTGAGCAGTTCTTC
CASSLVGTIRGPEQFF
>.|TRBV11-2|TRBJ2-6|.
TGTGCCAGCAGCTTAGTGTTGCCAGGGCTGGGGGCCAACGTCCTGACTTTC
CASSLVLPGLGANVLTF
>.|TRBV6-6|TRBJ1-1|.
TGTGCCACCAGACAGGCCAGTGAAGCTTTCTTT
CATRQASEAFF
>.|TRBV7-2|TRBJ2-7|TRBD1
TGTGCCAGCAGTCAAAGGGGGCGACAGGGGAGCGAGCAGTACTTC
CASSQRGRQGSEQYF
>.|TRBV9|TRBJ2-1|TRBD1
TGTGCCAGCAGCGAAGGGACAGTACCGTCGGAGGCGGGGTTCTTC
CASSEGTVPSEAGFF
>.|TRBV5-1|TRBJ1-6|.
TGCGCCAGCAGCTTGGACGACAGGAAGAATTCACCCCTCCACTTT
CASSLDDRKNSPLHF
>.|TRBV9|TRBJ1-6|.
TGTGCCAGCACCCGTAGATTACCGGGCAGGGAAAATTCACCCCTCCACTTT
CASTRRLPGRENSPLHF
>.|TRBV27|TRBJ1-1|.
TGTGCCAGCAGTTCCCTCGACAGCAACACTGAAGCTTTCTTT
CASSSLDSNTEAFF
>few|TRBV4-2|TRBJ2-1|TRBD1
TGTGCCAGCAGTCGACGGACAGGGGGCGCGACCTACAATGAGCAGTTCTTC
CASSRRTGGATYNEQFF
>.|TRBV5-8|TRBJ2-1|.
TGTGCCAGCAGCTTGGACAGAGGGCGCGATGAGCAGTTCTTC
CASSLDRGRDEQFF
>.|TRBV7-9|TRBJ2-1|TRBD2
TGTGCCAGCAGCCCCAGCGGGGGGGCTAACAATGAGCAGTTCTTC
CASSPSGGANNEQFF
>.|TRBV9|TRBJ1-2|.
TGTGCCAGCAGCCCTACGGGGGGTTGGAACTATGGCTACACCTTC
CASSPTGGWNYGYTF
>.|TRBV5-8|TRBJ2-7|.
TGTGCCAGCAGCTTGGACAATTCCTACGAGCAGTACTTC
CASSLDNSYEQYF
>.|TRBV5-1|TRBJ2-7|TRBD1
TGCGCCAGCAGCTTGGGGACAGGGGCCTCCTACGAGCAGTACTTC
CASSLGTGASYEQYF
>.|TRBV4-1|TRBJ2-1|TRBD2
TGCGCCAGCAGCCAAGGACTAGCGGGAGCAAATGAGCAGTTCTTC
CASSQGLAGANEQFF
>.|TRBV2|TRBJ2-7|TRBD2
TGTGCCAACCAGGGGACTAGCCGGCACGAGCAGTACTTC
CANQGTSRHEQYF
>.|TRBV11-2|TRBJ2-7|.
TGTGCCAGCAGCTTAAGGCGGCAGGGAACGAACGAGCAGTACTTC
CASSLRRQGTNEQYF
>.|TRBV5-1|TRBJ2-3|.
TGCGCCAGCAGAGGAGGTAGCACAGATACGCAGTATTTT
CASRGGSTDTQYF
>.|TRBV7-9|TRBJ1-4|.
TGTGCCAGCAGCTTAAGTAAACACCGAGAAAAACTGTTTTTT
CASSLSKHREKLFF
>.|TRBV14|TRBJ2-3|TRBD2
TGTGCCAGCAGCCTAGGACTAGCGGGGCCCTCTGATACGCAGTATTTT
CASSLGLAGPSDTQYF
>.|TRBV27|TRBJ2-7|TRBD1
TGTGCCAGCAGTTTAACCGGGACAGGGTTCCACGAGCAGTACTTC
CASSLTGTGFHEQYF